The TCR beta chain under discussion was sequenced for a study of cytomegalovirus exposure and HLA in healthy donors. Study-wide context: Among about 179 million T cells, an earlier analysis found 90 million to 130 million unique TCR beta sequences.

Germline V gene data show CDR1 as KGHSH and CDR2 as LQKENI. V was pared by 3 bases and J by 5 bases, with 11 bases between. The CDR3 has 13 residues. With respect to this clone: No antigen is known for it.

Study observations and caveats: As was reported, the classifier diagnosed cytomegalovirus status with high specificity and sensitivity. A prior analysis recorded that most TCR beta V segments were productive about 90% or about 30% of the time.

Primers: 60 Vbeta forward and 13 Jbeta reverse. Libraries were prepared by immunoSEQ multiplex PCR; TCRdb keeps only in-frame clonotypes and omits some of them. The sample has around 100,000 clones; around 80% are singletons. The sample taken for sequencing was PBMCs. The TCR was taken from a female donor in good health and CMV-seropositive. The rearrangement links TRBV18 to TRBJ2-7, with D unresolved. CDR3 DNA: TGTGCCAGCTCACCGAAAGAGTCTGACGAGCAGTACTTC. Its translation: CASSPKESDEQYF.